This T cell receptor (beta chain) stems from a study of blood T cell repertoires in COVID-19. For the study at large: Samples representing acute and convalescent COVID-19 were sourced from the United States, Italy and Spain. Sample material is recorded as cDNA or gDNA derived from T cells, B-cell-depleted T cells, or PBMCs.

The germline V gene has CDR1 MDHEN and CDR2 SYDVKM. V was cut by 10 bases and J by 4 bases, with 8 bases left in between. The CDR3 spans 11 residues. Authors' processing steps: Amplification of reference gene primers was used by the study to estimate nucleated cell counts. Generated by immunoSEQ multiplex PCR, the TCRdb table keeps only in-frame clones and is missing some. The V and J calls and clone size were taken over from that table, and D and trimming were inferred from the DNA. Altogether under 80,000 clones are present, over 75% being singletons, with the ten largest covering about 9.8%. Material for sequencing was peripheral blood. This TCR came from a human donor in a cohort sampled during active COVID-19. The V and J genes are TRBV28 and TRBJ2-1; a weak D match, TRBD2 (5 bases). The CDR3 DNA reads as TGTGCCACCGGACTGTACAATGAGCAGTTCTTC. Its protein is CATGLYNEQFF.